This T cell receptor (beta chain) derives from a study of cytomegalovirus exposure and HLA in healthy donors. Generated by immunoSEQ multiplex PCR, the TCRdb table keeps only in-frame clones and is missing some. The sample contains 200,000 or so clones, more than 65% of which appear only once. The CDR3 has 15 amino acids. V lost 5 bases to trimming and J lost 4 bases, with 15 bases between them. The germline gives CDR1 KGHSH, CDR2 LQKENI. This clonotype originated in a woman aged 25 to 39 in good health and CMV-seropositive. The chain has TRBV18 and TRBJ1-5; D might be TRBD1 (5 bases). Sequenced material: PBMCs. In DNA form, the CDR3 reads TGTGCCAGCTCAACTGGGGACGGGAGAAATCAGCCCCAGCATTTT. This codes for CASSTGDGRNQPQHF.